The clone carrying this T cell receptor (beta chain) was recorded a few times. As yet, its antigen is unknown. This sample was taken from a study of metastatic and nonmetastatic thyroid tumors. As for the study in general: Samples came from malignant and benign thyroid patients, and repertoires were compared across blood and tumor or nodule tissue. Study-level results: In blood and tumor, TCR beta diversity was reportedly significantly higher in malignant thyroid tumors than in benign nodules.

In the authors' workflow: Building a distant-metastasis classifier for papillary thyroid cancer drew on CDR3 differences across clinicopathological groups. With MiXCR, TCRdb called clones anew from the PCR reads. The V and J calls follow TCRdb's processing rather than the paper's. Among around 30,000 clones listed, roughly 15% were seen once. Patients were all untreated before their thyroid surgery. The ends were cut back, 0 bases at V and 4 bases at J, with 13 bases in the middle. Germline V gene data show CDR1 as SGHTA and CDR2 as FQGNSA. This CDR3 has 15 amino acids. The chain combines TRBV7-2 with TRBJ2-7; maybe TRBD1 (6 bases). The specimen was blood. The clonotype originates from a female donor with papillary thyroid cancer or a benign thyroid nodule (not recorded which). Some clones in this sample may be carry-over from other donors' samples. DNA of the CDR3: TGTGCCAGCAGCTTAGCCCGGAGCAGGGGTTACGAGCAGTACTTC. Encoded protein: CASSLARSRGYEQYF.